The 23 T cell receptor beta chains below were found in one sample sequenced in a study of identical twins. Using its own MiXCR run on the 5' RACE reads, TCRdb lists one record per CDR3 protein. This table has roughly 540,000 distinct CDR3 sequences, 22% appearing once. These data were likewise used in another study, on T cells expressing NK-cell markers.

Sequencing was done on a sample of CD4+ T cells sorted from blood. Source of these receptors: a woman under 30 in good health.

The V and J genes are TRBV4-2 and TRBJ1-3; D remains unclear. Germline values: CDR1 LGHNA, CDR2 YNFKEQ. V shed 1 base and J shed 2 bases, with 9 bases lying between them. CDR3 length equals 15 residues. As DNA, the CDR3 is TGTGCCAGCAGCCAAGGGGGAGTGGCTGGAAACACCATATATTTT. Its protein product is CASSQGGVAGNTIYF.

The sample holds a few counts of this clonotype. V usage is TRBV6-2 or TRBV6-3 and J usage is TRBJ2-1, with D possibly being TRBD1 (6 bases). The CDR3 is made up of 14 amino acids. The ends were cut back, 5 bases at V and 8 bases at J, with 16 bases in the middle. Germline lookup yields CDR1 MNHEY and CDR2 SVGEGT. Here the CDR3 reads CASSKGQVFHEQFF. Written as DNA, the CDR3 is TGTGCCAGCAGTAAGGGACAAGTTTTCCATGAGCAGTTCTTC.

The sample holds a few counts of this clonotype. The chain has TRBV10-3 and TRBJ2-5, with D maybe TRBD2 (7 bases). This CDR3 is built from 17 residues. The V end lost 6 bases, the J end lost 0 bases, and 20 bases lay between the germline ends. The V gene's germline CDR1 is ENHRY and CDR2 SYGVKD. CDR3 residues: CAISSGEGGQYQETQYF. In nucleotides, the CDR3 is TGTGCCATCAGCAGTGGGGAGGGCGGACAGTACCAAGAGACCCAGTACTTC.

This chain's CDR3 is CASSSFITGYDGYTF. The CDR3 coding sequence is TGTGCCAGCAGTTCTTTTATTACAGGTTATGATGGCTACACCTTC. The chain links TRBV12-3 or TRBV12-4 to TRBJ1-2, with D possibly matching TRBD1 (5 bases). This CDR3 has 15 residues. V lost 4 bases, J lost 6 bases, and 18 bases lay in between.

This clonotype was found many times. The rearrangement uses TRBV5-1 and TRBJ2-7, with unresolved D. This CDR3 comprises 13 residues. Germline CDR1 reads SGHRS; CDR2 reads YFSETQ. The ends were cut back, 1 base at V and 4 bases at J, with 9 bases in the middle. CDR3 nucleotide sequence: TGCGCCAGCAGCTTGTTCCAGAGATACGAGCAGTACTTC. It is translated as CASSLFQRYEQYF. Using reference TRBV5-1 and TRBJ2-7 for the parts outside the CDR3, the full variable domain is KAGVTQTPRYLIKTRGQQVTLSCSPISGHRSVSWYQQTPGQGLQFLFEYFSETQRNKGNFPGRFSGRQFSNSRSEMNVSTLELGDSALYLCASSLFQRYEQYFGPGTRLTVT.

At least ten counts were recorded for this clonotype. The chain uses TRBV20-1 and TRBJ2-1; perhaps TRBD1 as D (6 bases). Trimming took 7 bases from V and 2 from J, leaving 6 bases between them. Germline values: CDR1 DFQATT, CDR2 SNEGSKA (reference sequence). The CDR3 runs 11 residues. The CDR3 is CSEGAYNEQFF. DNA of the CDR3: TGCAGTGAGGGGGCCTACAATGAGCAGTTCTTC.

The rearrangement uses TRBV6-7 and TRBJ1-1; D may be TRBD1 (6 bases). TRBV6-7 is classed as an ORF, of uncertain function. This CDR3 comprises 12 residues. V was pared by 10 bases and J by 1 base, with 10 bases between. The DNA for the CDR3 is TGTGCCACCCCGACAGGGAACACTGAAGCTTTCTTT. Translating gives CATPTGNTEAFF.

The chain combines TRBV5-1 with TRBJ2-5; no clear D gene. The CDR3 loop spans 14 amino acids. With 0 bases removed from V and 4 bases from J, the gap between germline ends came to 10 bases. CDR1 is SGHRS and CDR2 is YFSETQ in the germline V gene. The CDR3 protein is CASSLAGDSETQYF. DNA of the CDR3: TGCGCCAGCAGCTTGGCTGGGGATTCAGAGACCCAGTACTTC. Complete variable domain (other parts from reference TRBV5-1 and TRBJ2-5): KAGVTQTPRYLIKTRGQQVTLSCSPISGHRSVSWYQQTPGQGLQFLFEYFSETQRNKGNFPGRFSGRQFSNSRSEMNVSTLELGDSALYLCASSLAGDSETQYFGPGTRLLVL.

The rearrangement uses TRBV6-5 and TRBJ2-2, with D unresolved. The CDR3 totals 14 residues. Trimming removed 3 bases at V and 2 bases at J, with 7 bases between. Germline CDR1 reads MNHEY; CDR2 reads SVGAGI. The CDR3 here is CASSYRRNTGELFF. In nucleotides, the CDR3 is TGTGCCAGCAGTTATAGACGCAACACCGGGGAGCTGTTTTTT.

This clonotype turned up a few times. V is TRBV6-1 and J is TRBJ1-5; TRBD1 might be the D (5 bases). The CDR3 has 14 amino acids. CDR1 and CDR2 from the germline V gene are MNHNS and SASEGT. Trimming took 6 bases from V and 5 from J, leaving 14 bases between them. In DNA form, the CDR3 reads TGTGCCAGCAGAGGACGGTGGGGGGATCAGCCCCAGCATTTT. Protein sequence: CASRGRWGDQPQHF.

The chain carries TRBV20-1 and TRBJ1-1; 10 positions match TRBD1. Trimming at V came to 4 bases and at J to 6 bases, leaving 5 bases not matched to a gene. Per the germline V gene, CDR1 is DFQATT and CDR2 is SNEGSKA (reference sequence). The CDR3 contains 13 residues. The CDR3 is CSATSDRGAEAFF. CDR3 nucleotide sequence: TGCAGTGCTACGTCGGACAGGGGGGCTGAAGCTTTCTTT.

The chain combines TRBV20-1 with TRBJ2-7; D gene ambiguous. Trimming stripped 3 bases from V and 2 bases from J, with 8 bases between. Germline CDR1 reads DFQATT; CDR2 reads SNEGSKA (reference sequence). CDR3 size: 12 residues. The CDR3: CSARKEAYEQYF. The CDR3 DNA follows: TGCAGTGCTAGGAAAGAAGCCTACGAGCAGTACTTC.

This clonotype was seen at least ten times. The chain links TRBV12-3 or TRBV12-4 to TRBJ1-2; D uncertain. This CDR3 is built from 11 residues. V lost 6 bases and J lost 4, with 6 bases in between. CDR3 DNA: TGTGCCAGCAGCCCCGGCTATGGCTACACCTTC. Translated, it gives CASSPGYGYTF.

This clonotype was counted only a few times. The chain uses TRBV3-1 and TRBJ1-1; tentatively, D is TRBD1 (6 bases). CDR1 LGHDT and CDR2 YNNKEL come from the germline V gene (reference sequence). V shed 4 bases and J shed 5 bases, with 20 bases lying between them. The CDR3 extends over 16 amino acids. The CDR3 DNA reads TGTGCCAGCAGCCCAATAGCAGGTCAGGGGAGGACTGAAGCTTTCTTT. Amino acid sequence: CASSPIAGQGRTEAFF.

CDR3 residues: CASRGDRILGEQYF. The CDR3 nucleotides read TGCGCCAGCAGAGGGGATAGAATCCTCGGCGAGCAGTACTTC. This chain uses TRBV10-2 with TRBJ2-7, with a possible D match to TRBD1 (5 bases). The V end lost 6 bases, the J end lost 6 bases, and 18 bases lay between the germline ends. Germline values: CDR1 WSHSY, CDR2 SAAADI. There are 14 residues in the CDR3.

There are a few counts of this clonotype. V gene TRBV5-1 combines with J gene TRBJ2-1; D gene uncertain. From germline, CDR1 is SGHRS and CDR2 YFSETQ. Deletions cut 0 bases from V and 7 bases from J, with 11 bases between. This CDR3 spans 14 amino acids. CDR3 bases: TGCGCCAGCAGCTTGGGGTCCAGAGCGAATGAGCAGTTCTTC. It translates to CASSLGSRANEQFF.

Worth noting for this clonotype: Being one base from a much bigger clone, this may be a read error. This chain uses TRBV28 with TRBJ2-7; no clear D. CDR3 length: 11 residues. Germline-derived CDR1 and CDR2 are MDHEN and SYDVKM. CDR3 sequence reads: CASRFIYELYF. The CDR3 DNA is TGTGCCAGCAGATTTATATACGAGCTGTACTTC.

There are a few counts of this clonotype. The V call is TRBV9, the J call TRBJ2-6; TRBD1 or TRBD2 may be the D gene (5 bases each). The CDR3 spans 13 residues. Trimming took off 2 bases at V and 9 bases at J, with 9 bases between the two ends. Germline CDR1 is SGDLS and CDR2 is YYNGEE. CDR3 sequence (DNA): TGTGCCAGCAGCGTCGGGGCCCTCAACGTCCTGACTTTC. Protein product: CASSVGALNVLTF. Based on the CDR3 plus reference TRBV9 and TRBJ2-6, the full variable domain is DSGVTQTPKHLITATGQRVTLRCSPRSGDLSVYWYQQSLDQGLQFLIQYYNGEERAKGNILERFSAQQFPDLHSELNLSSLELGDSALYFCASSVGALNVLTFGAGSRLTVL.

There are many counts of this clonotype. J is TRBJ2-1 and V is TRBV20-1; 10 positions match TRBD2. The CDR3 is 14 amino acids. V lost 6 bases, J lost 9 bases, and 11 bases stayed unmatched. CDR1 and CDR2 from the germline V gene are DFQATT and SNEGSKA (reference sequence). CDR3 in DNA: TGCAGTGCCCCCAGCGGGAGGGGCCGAGGTGAGCAGTTCTTC. It yields the protein CSAPSGRGRGEQFF.

V gene TRBV20-1 combines with J gene TRBJ2-6, with D tentatively TRBD2 (6 bases). Germline V gene sequence: CDR1 DFQATT, CDR2 SNEGSKA (reference sequence). The CDR3 loop spans 16 amino acids. V was cut by 3 bases and J by 3 bases, with 15 bases left in between. The CDR3 DNA follows: TGCAGTGCTAGTGCTACAGGAGGGCATGGGGCCAACGTCCTGACTTTC. This gives the protein CSASATGGHGANVLTF.

This clonotype has just one count. The V call is TRBV18, the J call TRBJ2-3; D gene unclear. This CDR3 comprises 15 residues. Germline values: CDR1 KGHSH, CDR2 LQKENI. V lost 3 bases and J 1 base, leaving 11 bases between the germline ends. CDR3 DNA sequence: TGTGCCAGCTCACCCTATGCTGCGGGCACAGATACGCAGTATTTT. Residues: CASSPYAAGTDTQYF.

This clonotype was seen a few times. This chain uses TRBV5-6 with TRBJ2-1; 8 bases fit TRBD2. This CDR3 has 16 amino acids. V lost 0 bases to trimming and J lost 1 base; unmatched junction nucleotides: 3. Germline V CDR1 and CDR2: SGHDT, YYEEEE. The CDR3 DNA is TGTGCCAGCAGCTTGGTTTCGGGGGGGTCCTACAATGAGCAGTTCTTC. Translation gives CASSLVSGGSYNEQFF.

The chain joins TRBV20-1 to TRBJ2-1; 9 positions match TRBD2. Germline V gene lookup returns CDR1 DFQATT and CDR2 SNEGSKA (reference sequence). This CDR3 comprises 15 residues. The CDR3 nucleotides read TGCATTAAAAGGGGGCGGGGGGGCTCCTACAATGAGCAGTTCTTC. Translation: CIKRGRGGSYNEQFF.